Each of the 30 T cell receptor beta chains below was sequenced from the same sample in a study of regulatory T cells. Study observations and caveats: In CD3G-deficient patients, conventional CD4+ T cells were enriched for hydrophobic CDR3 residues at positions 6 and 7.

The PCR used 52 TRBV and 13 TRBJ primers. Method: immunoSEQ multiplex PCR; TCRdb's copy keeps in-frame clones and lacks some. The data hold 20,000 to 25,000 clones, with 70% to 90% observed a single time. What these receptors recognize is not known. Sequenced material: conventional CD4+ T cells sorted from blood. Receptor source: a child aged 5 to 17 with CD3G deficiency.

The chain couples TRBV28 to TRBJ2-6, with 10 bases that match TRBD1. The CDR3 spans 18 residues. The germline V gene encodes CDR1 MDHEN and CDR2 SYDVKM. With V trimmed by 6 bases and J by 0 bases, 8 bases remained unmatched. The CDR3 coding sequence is TGTGCCAGCAGCCCTCGACAGGGGGCTCCCTCTGGGGCCAACGTCCTGACTTTC. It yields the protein CASSPRQGAPSGANVLTF.

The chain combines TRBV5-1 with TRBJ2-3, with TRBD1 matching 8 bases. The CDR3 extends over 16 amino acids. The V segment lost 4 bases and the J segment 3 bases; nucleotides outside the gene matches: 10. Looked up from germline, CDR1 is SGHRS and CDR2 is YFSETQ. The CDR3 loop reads CASSSARGPGTDTQYF. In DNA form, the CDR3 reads TGCGCCAGCAGCAGTGCCAGGGGGCCGGGTACAGATACGCAGTATTTT.

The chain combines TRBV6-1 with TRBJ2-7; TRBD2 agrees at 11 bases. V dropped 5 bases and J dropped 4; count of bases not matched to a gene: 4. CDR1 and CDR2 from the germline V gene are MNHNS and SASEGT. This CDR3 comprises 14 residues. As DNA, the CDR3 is TGTGCCAGCAGTTTTAGCGGGAGGGTGTACGAGCAGTACTTC. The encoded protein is CASSFSGRVYEQYF.

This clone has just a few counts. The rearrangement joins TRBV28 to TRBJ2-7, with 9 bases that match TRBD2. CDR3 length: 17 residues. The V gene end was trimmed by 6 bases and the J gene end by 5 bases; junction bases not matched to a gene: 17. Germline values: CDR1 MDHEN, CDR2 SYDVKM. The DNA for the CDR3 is TGTGCCAGCAGCCCCGGCGGGGGGGAGATTTCTTCCCACGAGCAGTACTTC. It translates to CASSPGGGEISSHEQYF.

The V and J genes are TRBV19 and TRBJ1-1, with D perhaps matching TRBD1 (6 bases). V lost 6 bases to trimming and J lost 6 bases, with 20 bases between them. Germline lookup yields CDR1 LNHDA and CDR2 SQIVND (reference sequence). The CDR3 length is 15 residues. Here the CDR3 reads CASRGLRSGVSEAFF. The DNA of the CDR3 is TGTGCCAGTAGGGGCCTCCGATCAGGGGTTTCTGAAGCTTTCTTT.

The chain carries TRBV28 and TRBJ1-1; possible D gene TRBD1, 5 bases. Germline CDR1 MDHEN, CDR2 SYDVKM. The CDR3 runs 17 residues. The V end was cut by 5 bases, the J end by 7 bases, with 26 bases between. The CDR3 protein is CASSHRQPGGHSGEAFF. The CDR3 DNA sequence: TGTGCCAGCAGTCACAGACAACCGGGCGGACATTCAGGTGAAGCTTTCTTT.

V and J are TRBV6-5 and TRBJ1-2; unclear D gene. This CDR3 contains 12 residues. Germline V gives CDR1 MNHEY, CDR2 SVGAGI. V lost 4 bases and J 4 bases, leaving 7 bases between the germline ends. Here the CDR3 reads CASSSGLYGYTF. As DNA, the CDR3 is TGTGCCAGCAGTTCCGGTCTCTATGGCTACACCTTC.

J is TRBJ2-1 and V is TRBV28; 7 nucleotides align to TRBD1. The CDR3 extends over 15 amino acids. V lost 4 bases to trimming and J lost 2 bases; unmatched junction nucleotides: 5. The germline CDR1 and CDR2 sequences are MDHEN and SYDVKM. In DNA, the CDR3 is TGTGCCAGCAGTTCGGGACAGCGCACCTACAATGAGCAGTTCTTC. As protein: CASSSGQRTYNEQFF.

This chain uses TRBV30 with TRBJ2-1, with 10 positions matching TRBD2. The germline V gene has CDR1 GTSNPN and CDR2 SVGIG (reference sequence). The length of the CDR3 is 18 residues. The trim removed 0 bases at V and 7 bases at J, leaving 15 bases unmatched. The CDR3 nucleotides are TGTGCCTGGAGTGTAAAGATGAGCGGGAGGGCGAGAGGGAATGAGCAGTTCTTC. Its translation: CAWSVKMSGRARGNEQFF.

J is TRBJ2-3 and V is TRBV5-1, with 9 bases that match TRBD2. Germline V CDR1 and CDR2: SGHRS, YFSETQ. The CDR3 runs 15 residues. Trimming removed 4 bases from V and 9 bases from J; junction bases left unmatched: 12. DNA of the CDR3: TGCGCCAGCAGCACACTTAGCGGGAGTGGCTTGACGCAGTATTTT. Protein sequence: CASSTLSGSGLTQYF. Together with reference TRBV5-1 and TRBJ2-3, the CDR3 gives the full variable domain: KAGVTQTPRYLIKTRGQQVTLSCSPISGHRSVSWYQQTPGQGLQFLFEYFSETQRNKGNFPGRFSGRQFSNSRSEMNVSTLELGDSALYLCASSTLSGSGLTQYFGPGTRLTVL.

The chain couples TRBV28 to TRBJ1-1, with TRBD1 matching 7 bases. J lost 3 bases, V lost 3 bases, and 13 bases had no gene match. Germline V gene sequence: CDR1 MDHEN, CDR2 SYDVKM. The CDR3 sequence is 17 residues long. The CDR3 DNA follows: TGTGCCAGCAGTTTTCAAGGGGGGACAGCCAGGGACACTGAAGCTTTCTTT. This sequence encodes CASSFQGGTARDTEAFF.

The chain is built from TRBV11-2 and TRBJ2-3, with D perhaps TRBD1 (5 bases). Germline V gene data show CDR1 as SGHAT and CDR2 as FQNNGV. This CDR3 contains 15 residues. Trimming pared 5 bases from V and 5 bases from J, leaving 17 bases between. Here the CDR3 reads CASSPGQTPRDTQYF. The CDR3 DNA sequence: TGTGCCAGCAGCCCCGGACAAACCCCCAGAGATACGCAGTATTTT.

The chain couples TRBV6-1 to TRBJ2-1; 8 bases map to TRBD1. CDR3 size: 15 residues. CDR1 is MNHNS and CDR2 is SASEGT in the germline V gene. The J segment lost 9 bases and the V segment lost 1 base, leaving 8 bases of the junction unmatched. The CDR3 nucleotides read TGTGCCAGCAGTGAAGGAACGACAGGGGCTAGTGAGCAGTTCTTC. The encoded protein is CASSEGTTGASEQFF.

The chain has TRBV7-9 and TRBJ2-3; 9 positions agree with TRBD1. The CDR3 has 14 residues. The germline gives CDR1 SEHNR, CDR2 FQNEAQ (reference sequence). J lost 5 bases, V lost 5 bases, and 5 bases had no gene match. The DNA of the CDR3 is TGTGCCAGCAGCAGGGACAGGGCACAAGATACGCAGTATTTT. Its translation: CASSRDRAQDTQYF.

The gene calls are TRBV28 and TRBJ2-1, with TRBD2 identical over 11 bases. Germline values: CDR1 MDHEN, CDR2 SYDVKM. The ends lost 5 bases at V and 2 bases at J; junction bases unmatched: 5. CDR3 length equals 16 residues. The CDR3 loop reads CASSPGSGRAYNEQFF. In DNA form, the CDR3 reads TGTGCCAGCAGTCCCGGTAGCGGGAGGGCCTACAATGAGCAGTTCTTC.

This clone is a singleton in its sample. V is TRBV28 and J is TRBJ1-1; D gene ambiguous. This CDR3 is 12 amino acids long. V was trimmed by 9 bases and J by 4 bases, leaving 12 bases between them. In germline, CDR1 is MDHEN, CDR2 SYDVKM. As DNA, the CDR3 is TGTGCCAGTCGGGTCAAGGGCACTGAAGCTTTCTTT. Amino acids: CASRVKGTEAFF.

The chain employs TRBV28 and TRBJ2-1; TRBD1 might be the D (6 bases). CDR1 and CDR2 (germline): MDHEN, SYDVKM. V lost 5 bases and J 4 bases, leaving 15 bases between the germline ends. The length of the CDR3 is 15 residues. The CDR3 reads CASSPRDTRYNEQFF. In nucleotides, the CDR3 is TGTGCCAGCAGTCCCCGGGACACTCGATACAATGAGCAGTTCTTC.

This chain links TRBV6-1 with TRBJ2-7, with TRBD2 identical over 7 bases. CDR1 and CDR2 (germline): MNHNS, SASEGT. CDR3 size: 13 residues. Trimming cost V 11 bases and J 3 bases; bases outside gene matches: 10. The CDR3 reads CACHRDYHYEQYF. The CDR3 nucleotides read TGTGCCTGTCACCGGGACTACCACTACGAGCAGTACTTC.

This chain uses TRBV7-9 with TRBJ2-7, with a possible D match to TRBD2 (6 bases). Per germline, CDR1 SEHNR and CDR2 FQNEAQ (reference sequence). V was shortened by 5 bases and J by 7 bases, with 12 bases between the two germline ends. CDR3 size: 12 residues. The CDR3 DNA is TGTGCCAGCAGCGTTTGGAGCGGGGAGCAGTACTTC. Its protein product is CASSVWSGEQYF.

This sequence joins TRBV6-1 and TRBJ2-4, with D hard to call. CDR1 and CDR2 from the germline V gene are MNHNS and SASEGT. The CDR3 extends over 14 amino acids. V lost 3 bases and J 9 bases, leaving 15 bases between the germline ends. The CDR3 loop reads CASSEIDQRRIQYF. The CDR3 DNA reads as TGTGCCAGCAGTGAGATAGACCAAAGGCGCATTCAGTACTTC.

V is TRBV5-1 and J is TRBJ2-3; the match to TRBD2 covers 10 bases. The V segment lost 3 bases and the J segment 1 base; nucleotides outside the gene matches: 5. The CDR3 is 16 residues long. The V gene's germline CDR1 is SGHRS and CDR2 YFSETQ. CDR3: CASSSGTSVGTDTQYF. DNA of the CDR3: TGCGCCAGCAGCTCTGGGACTAGCGTAGGCACAGATACGCAGTATTTT.

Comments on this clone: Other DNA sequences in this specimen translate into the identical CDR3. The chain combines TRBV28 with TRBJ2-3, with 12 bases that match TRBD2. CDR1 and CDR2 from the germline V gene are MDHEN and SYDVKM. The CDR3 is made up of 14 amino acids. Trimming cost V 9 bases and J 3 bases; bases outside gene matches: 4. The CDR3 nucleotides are TGTGCCAGTTCACTAGCGGGAGGTACAGATACGCAGTATTTT. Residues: CASSLAGGTDTQYF.

The CDR3 DNA reads as TGTGCCAGCTCACCGGCGGGAGTCCGAACCGGGGAGCTGTTTTTT. Its protein product is CASSPAGVRTGELFF. The chain recombines TRBV18 with TRBJ2-2; TRBD2 matches 7 bases. Germline-derived CDR1 and CDR2 are KGHSH and LQKENI. The junction had 6 bases not matched to a gene; V was cut back by 3 bases and J by 5 bases. The CDR3 length is 15 residues.

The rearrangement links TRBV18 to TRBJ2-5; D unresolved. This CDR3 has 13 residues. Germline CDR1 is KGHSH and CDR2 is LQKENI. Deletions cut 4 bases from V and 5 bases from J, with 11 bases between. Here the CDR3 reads CASSQGSSETQYF. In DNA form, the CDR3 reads TGTGCCAGCTCACAGGGTAGCAGTGAGACCCAGTACTTC.

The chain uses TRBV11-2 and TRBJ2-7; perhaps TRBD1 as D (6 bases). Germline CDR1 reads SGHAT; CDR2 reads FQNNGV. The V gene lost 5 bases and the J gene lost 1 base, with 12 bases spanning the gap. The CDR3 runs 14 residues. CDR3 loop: CASSPGARSYEQYF. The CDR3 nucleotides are TGTGCCAGCAGCCCAGGGGCCAGGTCCTACGAGCAGTACTTC. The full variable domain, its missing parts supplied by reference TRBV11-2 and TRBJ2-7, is EAGVAQSPRYKIIEKRQSVAFWCNPISGHATLYWYQQILGQGPKLLIQFQNNGVVDDSQLPKDRFSAERLKGVDSTLKIQPAKLEDSAVYLCASSPGARSYEQYFGPGTRLTVT.

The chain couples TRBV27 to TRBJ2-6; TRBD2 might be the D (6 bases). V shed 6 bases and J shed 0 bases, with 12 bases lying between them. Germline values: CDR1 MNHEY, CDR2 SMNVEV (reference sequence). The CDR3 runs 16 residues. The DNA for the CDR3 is TGTGCCAGCAGCCAAATCGGGGGCTCTGGGGCCAACGTCCTGACTTTC. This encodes CASSQIGGSGANVLTF.

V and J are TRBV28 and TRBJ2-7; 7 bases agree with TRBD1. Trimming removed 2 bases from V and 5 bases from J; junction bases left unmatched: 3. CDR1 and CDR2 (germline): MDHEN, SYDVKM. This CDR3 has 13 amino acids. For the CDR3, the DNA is TGTGCCAGCAGTTTAGACAGGGTTAACGAGCAGTACTTC. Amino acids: CASSLDRVNEQYF.

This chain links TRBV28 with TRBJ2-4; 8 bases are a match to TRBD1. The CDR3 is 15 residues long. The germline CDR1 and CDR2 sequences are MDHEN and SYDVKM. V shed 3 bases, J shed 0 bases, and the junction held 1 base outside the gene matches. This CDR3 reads CASSLTGVAKNIQYF. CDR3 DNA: TGTGCCAGCAGTTTGACAGGGGTAGCCAAAAACATTCAGTACTTC. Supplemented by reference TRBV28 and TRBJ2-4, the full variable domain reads DVKVTQSSRYLVKRTGEKVFLECVQDMDHENMFWYRQDPGLGLRLIYFSYDVKMKEKGDIPEGYSVSREKKERFSLILESASTNQTSMYLCASSLTGVAKNIQYFGAGTRLSVL.

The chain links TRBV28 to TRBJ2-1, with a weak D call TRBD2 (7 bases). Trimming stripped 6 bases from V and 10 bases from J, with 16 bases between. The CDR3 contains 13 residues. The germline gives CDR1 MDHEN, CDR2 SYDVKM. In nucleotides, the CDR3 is TGTGCCAGCAGCACCACAGGGAGGGGGGAGCAGTTCTTC. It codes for CASSTTGRGEQFF.

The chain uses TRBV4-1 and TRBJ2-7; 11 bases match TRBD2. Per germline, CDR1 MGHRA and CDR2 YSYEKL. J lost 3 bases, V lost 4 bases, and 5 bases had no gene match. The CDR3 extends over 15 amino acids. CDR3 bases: TGCGCCAGCAGCCCGGATAGCGGGAGGGGCTACGAGCAGTACTTC. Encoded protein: CASSPDSGRGYEQYF.